This T cell receptor beta chain was profiled in a study of graft-versus-host responses after intestinal transplantation. Study-level results: Recipient marrow contained GvH clones, some of which appeared first in ileum or blood.

The V end lost 2 bases, the J end lost 4 bases, and 7 bases lay between the germline ends. The CDR3 is made up of 13 amino acids. CDR1 SGHKS and CDR2 YYEKEE come from the germline V gene (reference sequence). The table came from immunoSEQ multiplex PCR; TCRdb's copy has only in-frame clones and leaves some out. The sample has 6,500 to 10,000 clones, about 30% seen once. This sequence was found in a human patient who received an intestinal transplant. The chain employs TRBV5-5 and TRBJ1-5; TRBD1 might be the D (5 bases). The material sequenced was alloreactive CD4+ T cells from a mixed lymphocyte reaction culture, taken before intestinal transplant. Noted subset: CFSE-low proliferating T cells sorted from approximately 6-day pre-transplant mixed lymphocyte reaction (GvH or HvG direction). As DNA, the CDR3 is TGTGCCAGCAGCTTAGCAGGGAATCAGCCCCAGCATTTT. This gives the protein CASSLAGNQPQHF.